This entry concerns a single T cell receptor beta chain. Antigen: not known. The record originates from a study of human CD8 memory T cell subsets. Production of TCR beta libraries used UMI-labeled 5' RACE as the method. With the 5' RACE reads reprocessed, TCRdb shows one record per CDR3 protein and no DNA. This repertoire comprises approximately 10,000 distinct CDR3 sequences; its ten largest clones make up about a tenth. CDR1 LNHNV and CDR2 YYDKDF come from the germline V gene (reference sequence). The CDR3 is 14 amino acids. Study findings and constraints: Apart from T cell receptor beta chains, no chains were sequenced in the study. Similarly high diversity marked stem-like memory and precursor exhausted T cells, unlike effector memory cells.

Cells that were CCR7+ PD-1- TIGIT- were defined as the stem-like memory CD8+ T cell population, referred to as TSTEM. The sample taken for sequencing was CD8+ stem-like memory T cells (TSCM and TCM) sorted from PBMCs. The subset denotes: stem-like memory CD8 T cells (TSTEM), CCR7+ PD-1- TIGIT-. The TCR originated in a human donor in good health. The V gene is TRBV15, the J gene TRBJ2-3; TCRdb outputs TRBD1, but without DNA this stays unchecked. The CDR3 here is CATTAGRSGDTQYF.